A selection of T cell receptor beta chains follows, all from one sample in a study of blood T cell repertoires in COVID-19. Assay used: immunoSEQ multiplex PCR; TCRdb lists only in-frame clones, some missing. The table shows over 80,000 clones, with more than 70% occurring only once. The specimen was peripheral blood. These TCRs come from a human donor in a cohort sampled during active COVID-19. CDR3s include the opening cysteine and the closing phenylalanine or tryptophan. A D gene is named only where the DNA matches it firmly. Where a row states a size, it is once, few, many or the class of an expanded clone; other rows omit it.

d_call j_call clone_size v_call cdr3_nt cdr3_aa
. TRBJ2-7 few TRBV7-9 TGTGCCAGCAGCCTAACCTACGAGCAGTACTTC CASSLTYEQYF
TRBD1 TRBJ1-2 . TRBV29-1 TGCAGCGGGGGACAGGGCTTGGTCTACACCTTC CSGGQGLVYTF
TRBD2 TRBJ2-1 . TRBV7-2 TGTGCCAGCAGCATCAAGACTAGCGGGACCGCGGAGCAGTTCTTC CASSIKTSGTAEQFF
. TRBJ2-3 . TRBV5-5 TGTGCCAGCAGCTTATGGACTGACACAGATACGCAGTATTTT CASSLWTDTDTQYF
. TRBJ1-2 . TRBV7-9 TGTGCCAGCAGCTTAGACGGCAGGAACTATGGCTACACCTTC CASSLDGRNYGYTF
TRBD1 TRBJ1-1 . TRBV25-1 TGTGCCAGCAGTGTACCAACAGGGGGTCGACCTGAAGCTTTCTTT CASSVPTGGRPEAFF
. TRBJ1-1 . TRBV12-3/TRBV12-4 TGTGCCAGCAGTCCCCAGGGGTACACTGAAGCTTTCTTT CASSPQGYTEAFF
. TRBJ1-1 once TRBV6-5 TGTGCCAGCCCAACCACTGCGGGGGACACTGAAGCTTTCTTT CASPTTAGDTEAFF
. TRBJ1-2 . TRBV6-2/TRBV6-3 TGTGCCAGCAGTTTAGATGGAGGCAGGCGGAACTATGGCTACACCTTC CASSLDGGRRNYGYTF
. TRBJ1-1 . TRBV19 TGTGCCAGCCAGAAGATACTTAACAGGGAAACTGAAGCTTTCTTT CASQKILNRETEAFF
. TRBJ1-2 few TRBV10-3 TGTGCCATCAGTGCCATGGCGGGGAGTAACTATGGCTACACCTTC CAISAMAGSNYGYTF
TRBD2 TRBJ2-3 . TRBV7-8 TGTGCCAGCAGCGTGGGGACTAGCTACACAGATACGCAGTATTTT CASSVGTSYTDTQYF
. TRBJ1-2 many TRBV25-1 TGTGCCAGCAGCCTAGGACAACACTATGGCTACACCTTC CASSLGQHYGYTF
TRBD2 TRBJ2-5 . TRBV28 TGTGCCAGCAACGGGGGGGGACTAGGGCAAGAGACCCAGTACTTC CASNGGGLGQETQYF
. TRBJ2-5 few TRBV4-1 TGCGCCAGCAGGGAGGGAAGGGTAACGTACTTC CASREGRVTYF
. TRBJ2-7 . TRBV3-1/TRBV3-2 TGTGCCAGCAGCCAAGATGCGCTGTCCTACGAGCAGTACTTC CASSQDALSYEQYF
. TRBJ2-1 . TRBV5-1 TGCGCCAGCAGCTCACACGACCCCTACAGTGAGCAGTTCTTC CASSSHDPYSEQFF
. TRBJ1-1 . TRBV28 TGTGCCAGCAGTTTATTCGGTCTCGGGGATTTCGGCACTGAAGCTTTCTTT CASSLFGLGDFGTEAFF
TRBD1 TRBJ2-3 . TRBV7-9 TGTGCCAGCAGCAGAGGGACAGGGAAGGTTTCAGATACGCAGTATTTT CASSRGTGKVSDTQYF
TRBD2 TRBJ2-7 . TRBV10-3 TGTGCCATCAGTGGGGGTAAGCGGGAGGATCAGTACTTC CAISGGKREDQYF
. TRBJ1-2 . TRBV28 TGTGCCAGCAGTTCGGTAGCTGCTAACTATGGCTACACCTTC CASSSVAANYGYTF
TRBD2 TRBJ2-5 . TRBV7-3 TGTGCCAGCAGCACTAGCGGGGCTTTCCAAGAGACCCAGTACTTC CASSTSGAFQETQYF
. TRBJ1-1 few TRBV7-3 TGTGCCAGCAGCCCCTTGGTGGGCAATGAAGCTTTCTTT CASSPLVGNEAFF
. TRBJ1-5 . TRBV7-8 TGTGCCAGCAGCTTATTGGCTAGCAATCAGCCCCAGCATTTT CASSLLASNQPQHF
. TRBJ2-7 . TRBV5-6 TGTGCCAGCAGCTTGGTCGGGAGATACGAGCAGTACTTC CASSLVGRYEQYF
. TRBJ2-5 . TRBV19 TGTGCCAGTAGTATCAGACTGCAAGAGACCCAGTACTTC CASSIRLQETQYF
. TRBJ1-4 . TRBV10-3 TGTGCCATCAGTGCCAGAACTAATGAAAAACTGTTTTTT CAISARTNEKLFF
. TRBJ2-7 . TRBV28 TGTGCCAGCACTCGACTTGGGGCGGACTCCTACGAGCAGTACTTC CASTRLGADSYEQYF
TRBD1 TRBJ1-6 . TRBV9 TGTGCCAGCAGCACCGGACAGGATCCAGTTTCACCCCTCCACTTT CASSTGQDPVSPLHF
TRBD1 TRBJ1-2 . TRBV5-1 TGCGCCAGCAGCTTGACCGGACAGGGAGCCTATGGCTACACCTTC CASSLTGQGAYGYTF
TRBD1 TRBJ1-5 . TRBV9 TGTGCCAGCAGCGTCGGGACAGCCATCGGGCCCCAGCATTTT CASSVGTAIGPQHF
TRBD1 TRBJ2-3 . TRBV2 TGTGCCAGCAGTGGGACAGGGGATACGCAGTATTTT CASSGTGDTQYF
. TRBJ1-5 few TRBV12-3/TRBV12-4 TGTGCCAGCAGTCGGAGCGATCAGCCCCAGCATTTT CASSRSDQPQHF
TRBD2 TRBJ2-5 . TRBV7-2 TGTGCCAGCAGCTTAAGGTCTCGGGCCAGCGGGAGTTACCAAGAGACCCAGTACTTC CASSLRSRASGSYQETQYF
. TRBJ1-5 . TRBV28 TGTGCCAGCAGAAGCCCAGGGTTAAGCATCGGCAATCAGCCCCAGCATTTT CASRSPGLSIGNQPQHF
. TRBJ1-2 few TRBV29-1 TGCAGCGTTGACCTGTATCACTTCGAACTGACAGAGAACGATTATGGCTACACCTTC CSVDLYHFELTENDYGYTF
TRBD2 TRBJ2-7 . TRBV11-2 TGTGCCAGCAGCTTTACTAGCGGGAGGGCCGGGGAGCAGTACTTC CASSFTSGRAGEQYF
TRBD1 TRBJ2-7 . TRBV3-1/TRBV3-2 TGTGCCAGCAGCCAAGAAGGTGACAGGGCCTACGAGCAGTACTTC CASSQEGDRAYEQYF
. TRBJ1-4 . TRBV27 TGTGCCAGCAGTTTATTGTTGACAGTGAATAATGAAAAACTGTTTTTT CASSLLLTVNNEKLFF
. TRBJ1-4 once TRBV25-1 TGTGCCAGCAGTGTCGTCTGGGGGCAAGGGGAAAAACTGTTTTTT CASSVVWGQGEKLFF
. TRBJ2-2 . TRBV6-5 TGTGCCAGCAGTTACGACAGGAACACCGGGGAGCTGTTTTTT CASSYDRNTGELFF
. TRBJ2-7 . TRBV20-1 TGCAGTGCTAGTGGGCAGAACTCCTACGAGCAGTACTTC CSASGQNSYEQYF
. TRBJ1-5 . TRBV6-5 TGTGCCAGCAGTCCGCGGGCAGCCAGCAATCAGCCCCAGCATTTT CASSPRAASNQPQHF
. TRBJ2-3 . TRBV18 TGTGCCAGCTCACAAGTGTCAACGCGGCTTAGCACAGATACGCAGTATTTT CASSQVSTRLSTDTQYF
TRBD1 TRBJ2-1 . TRBV19 TGTGCCAGTAGTCTGTTCCGGGACAGAGTGATAAGGGATGAGCAGTTCTTC CASSLFRDRVIRDEQFF
. TRBJ2-5 . TRBV6-5 TGTGCCAGCAGTCGGTACAGCCAAGAGACCCAGTACTTC CASSRYSQETQYF
TRBD2 TRBJ2-1 few TRBV7-9 TGTGCCAGCGGACTAGCGGGACACAATGAGCAGTTCTTC CASGLAGHNEQFF
. TRBJ1-6 . TRBV6-7 TGTGCCGGGGGGGGATACCCGACCACCTCCGCCCGTACATATAATTCACCCCTCCACTTT CAGGGYPTTSARTYNSPLHF
TRBD1 TRBJ2-3 . TRBV6-2/TRBV6-3 TGTGCCAGCAGTTCCCCGCTCGTTAAGACAGGGCCAGATACGCAGTATTTT CASSSPLVKTGPDTQYF
. TRBJ1-4 . TRBV5-1 TGCGCCAGCAGCTTCCGGGGGAGGGGGAATGAAAAACTGTTTTTT CASSFRGRGNEKLFF
. TRBJ2-5 . TRBV7-2 TGTGCCAGCAGCTTTGCTTTCGTTGCAGGCCAAGAGACCCAGTACTTC CASSFAFVAGQETQYF